This T cell receptor beta chain was obtained from a study of shared clonotypes between healthy human individuals. Study-wide background: Per donor, CD8 memory used one plate, CD8 naive used two, CD4 memory used three and CD4 naive used three. Regarding the study as a whole: Richness estimates generally favored naive over memory subsets. Shared across a few donors were 4% to 6% of the naive CD4 clonotypes.

Note on this clone: The antigen is unknown.

Each PCR replicate from the sorted subsets contained about 200 ng DNA, which is 25,000 to 30,000 T cell genomes. The table came from immunoSEQ multiplex PCR; TCRdb's copy has only in-frame clones and leaves some out. The sample contains hundreds of thousands of clones, 73% of which appear only once. Germline V gene data show CDR1 as ENHRY and CDR2 as SYGVKD. The CDR3 runs to 16 residues. V gave up 8 bases and J gave up 8 bases; unmatched junction bases: 11. The specimen was memory CD4+ T cells sorted from blood. Subset of the sample: CD45RA-negative fraction. This receptor was taken from a woman in her 30s in good health. This chain uses TRBV10-3 with TRBJ2-1, with 14 positions matching TRBD2. Here the CDR3 reads CAIQLGLAGAGDEQFF. In nucleotides, the CDR3 is TGTGCCATCCAGTTGGGACTAGCGGGAGCCGGGGATGAGCAGTTCTTC.